This entry is about one T cell receptor beta chain. This clone has a single count. Its antigen specificity is not known. The record has no base qualities; no much larger clone is one base away. This specimen comes from a study of identifying expanded T cells in peripheral blood (dated by TCRdb to between 2018 and 2020). Some background on the complete study: Four technical replicates, made by sequencing separate aliquots from the same pool of genomic DNA, were compared pairwise. Results the study describes overall, beyond this receptor: Both the number of clones called differentially abundant and the false-positive rate were significantly reduced by the beta-binomial model across all healthy-donor time intervals. Variance in clone template counts between roughly 2-week samples significantly increased with total template count across all healthy donors. It was expected by the authors that biological variance in healthy repertoires might increase further over much longer intervals, such as months to years. Around 1.3 differentially abundant clones were flagged by the binomial model between technical replicates, whereas about 16.4 and 19 were flagged over roughly two weeks and four weeks, respectively.

No immune events such as infections were documented for the healthy donors during the collection period. Time-dependent variance in a beta-binomial model of T-cell clone differential abundance was calibrated using healthy-donor blood repertoires as a training cohort. The training cohort included approximately 10 healthy donors, of whom 3 were female and 7 were male. Donor ages ranged from about 29 to 65 years, with an average of about 40 years. Whole blood, obtained from a commercial supplier, was collected from each healthy donor at three time points spaced approximately two weeks apart. For immunosequencing, genomic DNA was extracted from whole blood that had not been sorted. The CDR3 goes from the cysteine to the phenylalanine over 16 residues. The only DNA kept is the CDR3, 48 bases in frame from the first base. Based on the germline V gene, the CDR1 and CDR2 sequences are SGHVS and FQNEAQ. Ends trimmed: V by 1 base, J by 3 bases; bases unmatched to a gene: 2.

The immunoSEQ Assay, which uses bias-controlled multiplex PCR amplification of genomic DNA, was used to profile TCRbeta CDR3 regions. Regarding the original processing steps: The absolute abundance of each unique TCRbeta CDR3 region was quantified after sequences were collapsed and filtered. Differential abundance was tested with two models: a binomial (Fisher-equivalent) model and a beta-binomial model that adds time-dependent variance fitted from healthy donors. Clones with fewer than 5 combined templates were excluded, and clones with Benjamini-Hochberg FDR below 0.01 were called differentially abundant. Using the form v = (b*log(k)+a)^2, the beta-binomial variance was modeled as a function of the total template count across the two samples. The clones in this table, taken by TCRdb from immuneACCESS, are in-frame only. Not every clone is retained; where verified, under half of the shortfall comes from an unresolved V gene, and the cause of the rest is unknown. The V and J calls and clone size were taken over from that table, and D and trimming were inferred from the DNA. This sample holds fewer than 130,000 clones; 80% to 90% were observed only once. About 17% of the sample rests with the top ten.

This chain is built from TRBV7-8 and TRBJ2-2, and 10 bases in between align with TRBD1. This clonotype was sampled from a person between 18 and 75 years old in good health. Sequencing was done on a sample of blood. The CDR3 sequence is CASSLGTGGDTGELFF. The nucleotide sequence reads as follows: TGTGCCAGCAGCTTAGGGACAGGGGGTGACACCGGGGAGCTGTTTTTT. Beyond the CDR3, the reference TRBV7-8 and TRBJ2-2 genes provide the residues; the full variable domain reads: GAGVSQSPRYKVAKRGQDVALRCDPISGHVSLFWYQQALGQGPEFLTYFQNEAQLDKSGLPSDRFFAERPEGSVSTLKIQRTQQEDSAVYLCASSLGTGGDTGELFFGEGSRLTVL.